This T cell receptor (beta chain) was recorded in a study of blood T cell repertoires in COVID-19. In the study overall: Whether acute or convalescent, the COVID-19 samples came from the United States, Italy and Spain.

Sequencing used immunoSEQ multiplex PCR; TCRdb keeps in-frame clones, though not all of them. In the table there are 250,000 to 300,000 clones, approximately 86% of which are singletons. J gave up 10 bases and V 4 bases, and 7 bases lay outside the gene matches. Germline loops: CDR1 SEHNR, CDR2 FQNEAQ (reference sequence). The CDR3 is 13 amino acids. The V call is TRBV7-9, the J call TRBJ1-1; 9 nucleotides agree with TRBD1. The receptor's source is a woman in her seventies with COVID-19, enrolled during active disease. Specimen: peripheral blood. For the CDR3, the DNA is TGTGCCAGCAGCTCGGGACAGGGTCTAGGAGCTTTCTTT. Its translation: CASSSGQGLGAFF.